The sequence of this T cell receptor (beta chain) was determined in a study of blood T cell repertoires in COVID-19. As for the study in general: The cDNA or gDNA used as material had been derived from T cells, B-cell-depleted T cells, or PBMCs.

Looked up from germline, CDR1 is SGHDT and CDR2 is YYEEEE. Trimming took 6 bases from V and 5 from J; bases not matched to a gene: 14. This CDR3 region has 16 residues. Sequencing was performed with immunoSEQ multiplex PCR; in TCRdb, only in-frame clones are kept and a portion is missing. Of 430,000 or so clones detected, roughly 88% appear once; the ten largest clones hold less than 1.5%. The receptor was derived from a woman aged 18-29 years who had been exposed to COVID-19. V usage is TRBV5-6 and J usage is TRBJ1-5; 7 nucleotides line up with TRBD1. The source material was PBMCs or T cells enriched from blood (not recorded which). The CDR3 nucleotides read TGTGCCAGCACGACTTTTGATAGGGGGCGCGATCAGCCCCAGCATTTT. It codes for CASTTFDRGRDQPQHF.